This T cell receptor (beta chain) was identified during a study of memory CD4+ T cells and cytomegalovirus serostatus. About the research overall: Donors were healthy Belgian adults, several CMV seropositive and around 23 seronegative.

CDR3 length equals 15 residues. V was clipped by 3 bases and J by 0 bases; unmatched bases: 3. Looked up from germline, CDR1 is SGDLS and CDR2 is YYNGEE. Points from the study as a whole: Of around 160 reported CMV TCRbeta sequences, under 70 were found in memory CD4+ repertoires. CMV serostatus prediction reached median AUC about 0.95, or 0.9 with US-trained model. The CMV-associated TCR signature appears largely within the CD4+ memory repertoire.

About this clone: The target antigen is unknown.

The sort gate was single viable CD3+CD4+CD8-CD45RO+ cells for memory CD4+ T cells. Generated by immunoSEQ multiplex PCR, the TCRdb table keeps only in-frame clones and is missing some. The sample contains under 75,000 clones, roughly 75% of which appear only once. This TCR was sampled from an adult in good health and CMV-seronegative. Some clones in this sample may be carry-over from other donors' samples. This rearrangement joins TRBV9 to TRBJ1-3; 7 bases line up with TRBD1. Sequencing was performed on memory CD4+ T cells from blood. CDR3 in DNA: TGTGCCAGCAGCGCACGACAGGGCTCTGGAAACACCATATATTTT. Its translation: CASSARQGSGNTIYF.